A selection of T cell receptor beta chains follows, all from one sample in a study of blood T cell repertoires in COVID-19. The table came from immunoSEQ multiplex PCR; TCRdb's copy has only in-frame clones and leaves some out. This table has about 310,000 clones, about nine tenths appearing once. The sample comprised peripheral blood. The receptors stem from a man in his fifties or sixties with active or convalescent COVID-19. Both conserved end residues are trimmed from each CDR3. A row's size may be missing; if present it is once, few, many or a size class.

cdr3_aa v_call clone_size
ASSLETGITYEQY TRBV7-8 .
ASTLRDEQY TRBV28 .
ASRWTSNEQF TRBV5-1 .
ASQGGRGLETQY TRBV2 .
ASSLTGRLNEKLF TRBV7-9 .
ASSPGGGQGTDTQY TRBV5-4 .
ASSEFGRNQPQH TRBV2 .
ASSRGILNTEAF TRBV28 .
ASSPDWGTGINYGYT TRBV5-1 few
ASSQEAYIYGYT TRBV4-3 .
ASSSGQGGQPQH TRBV28 .